This T cell receptor beta chain emerged from a study of regulatory T cells. Patients, 2 to 39 years old, had expanded memory T-cell proportions. CD4+ cells were sorted into CD25-high CD127-low regulatory cells and CD25-low CD127-high conventional cells. The CDR3 is 13 amino acids. Trimming took off 4 bases at V and 9 bases at J, with 15 bases between the two ends. CDR1 and CDR2 from the germline V gene are MDHEN and SYDVKM. Primers: 52 TRBV forward and 13 TRBJ reverse. The repertoire was sequenced with immunoSEQ multiplex PCR; TCRdb's copy has only in-frame clones and lacks some. The sample has 6,000 or so clones; 75% to 90% are singletons. Points from the study as a whole: Regulatory T cells from CD3G-deficient patients were less diverse than autologous conventional CD4+ cells and control regulatory cells.

Of note for this clone: The antigen remains undetermined.

The receptor's source is a person aged 18 to 35 with CD3G deficiency. Material for sequencing was CD4+ Tregs sorted from blood. The chain links TRBV28 to TRBJ2-5; D tentatively reads TRBD1 or TRBD2 (5 bases each). CDR3 in DNA: TGTGCCAGCAGTTCGACCCTAGGGACGCCCCAGTACTTC. Translating gives CASSSTLGTPQYF.